The 19 T cell receptor beta chains presented below share a single source sample, sequenced in a study of cytomegalovirus exposure and HLA in healthy donors. PCR employed 60 Vbeta and 13 Jbeta primers. Clones were read by immunoSEQ multiplex PCR, and TCRdb kept only the in-frame ones, dropping some. The data contain about 200,000 clones, almost 80% of them singletons. Sequencing input: PBMCs. These receptor sequences come from a male donor in good health and CMV-seronegative.

The chain is built from TRBV28 and TRBJ2-7; D might be TRBD1 (6 bases). V lost 7 bases to trimming and J lost 0 bases, with 13 bases between them. Per the germline V gene, CDR1 is MDHEN and CDR2 is SYDVKM. This CDR3 spans 14 amino acids. CDR3 coding DNA: TGTGCCAGCATGGGGGCGGGTAGCTCCTACGAGCAGTACTTC. Its translation is CASMGAGSSYEQYF.

The chain is built from TRBV6-1 and TRBJ1-2; 10 positions match TRBD1. Losses at the gene ends were 3 bases for V and 8 bases for J; bases not matched to a gene: 6. CDR3 size: 14 residues. Germline CDR1 MNHNS, CDR2 SASEGT. As DNA, the CDR3 is TGTGCCAGCAGTGAGAGGACAGGGGGTGACGGCTACACCTTC. It yields the protein CASSERTGGDGYTF.

The chain joins TRBV2 to TRBJ2-5; the match to TRBD1 covers 7 bases. The CDR3 runs 13 residues. After removal of 8 bases from V and 2 bases from J, the junction contained 5 bases not matched to a gene. The germline V gene encodes CDR1 SNHLY and CDR2 FYNNEI. This CDR3 reads CASQGQPQETQYF. The CDR3 bases are TGTGCCAGCCAGGGACAGCCACAAGAGACCCAGTACTTC.

The V and J genes are TRBV6-5 and TRBJ1-1, with D perhaps matching TRBD1 (5 bases). The germline gives CDR1 MNHEY, CDR2 SVGAGI. The CDR3 totals 15 residues. Between the trimmed V and J ends, which lost 6 bases and 1 base, there was a span of 15 bases. CDR3 residues: CASRDNIRENTEAFF. The CDR3 DNA follows: TGTGCCAGCAGGGATAACATCAGGGAGAACACTGAAGCTTTCTTT.

CDR3 bases: TGCGCCAGCAGCCCGAGACAGGGGCTTCGAACTAGCACAGATACGCAGTATTTT. It codes for CASSPRQGLRTSTDTQYF. J is TRBJ2-3 and V is TRBV5-1; TRBD1 matches 8 bases. Germline-derived CDR1 and CDR2 are SGHRS and YFSETQ. V shed 4 bases, J shed 0 bases, and the junction held 13 bases outside the gene matches. This CDR3 has 18 amino acids.

J is TRBJ1-3 and V is TRBV6-6; D is unresolved. This CDR3 is 15 amino acids long. The germline V gene has CDR1 MNHNY and CDR2 SVGAGI (reference sequence). With 7 bases removed from V and 0 bases from J, the gap between germline ends came to 13 bases. The CDR3 reads CASTQSGSSGNTIYF. As DNA, the CDR3 is TGTGCCAGCACTCAGTCTGGGAGCTCTGGAAACACCATATATTTT.

The chain carries TRBV11-1 and TRBJ2-1; no reliable D call. The germline V and J ends were trimmed by 3 bases and 7 bases, with 10 bases remaining between them. The CDR3 loop spans 13 amino acids. The germline V gene encodes CDR1 SGHAT and CDR2 FQDESV (reference sequence). CDR3 protein: CASSFWSENEQFF. The CDR3 DNA sequence: TGTGCCAGCAGCTTCTGGAGCGAGAATGAGCAGTTCTTC.

This chain connects TRBV30 to TRBJ1-2; D not resolved. CDR1 and CDR2 from the germline V gene are GTSNPN and SVGIG (reference sequence). Trimming removed 0 bases at V and 1 base at J, with 9 bases between. CDR3 length: 14 residues. CDR3 DNA: TGTGCCTGGAGTGTCCCCCAGGATAACTATGGCTACACCTTC. This gives the protein CAWSVPQDNYGYTF. Using reference TRBV30 and TRBJ1-2 for the parts outside the CDR3, the full variable domain is SQTIHQWPATLVQPVGSPLSLECTVEGTSNPNLYWYRQAAGRGLQLLFYSVGIGQISSEVPQNLSASRPQDRQFILSSKKLLLSDSGFYLCAWSVPQDNYGYTFGSGTRLTVV.

This chain connects TRBV5-6 to TRBJ2-5; the match to TRBD2 covers 7 bases. The J call is uncertain, as TRBJ2-7 better fits the DNA end. The CDR3 loop spans 17 amino acids. Germline-derived CDR1 and CDR2 are SGHDT and YYEEEE. In DNA form, the CDR3 reads TGTGCCAGCAGCTTGGCCGCAACGGGGCTAGCGGCCTACGAGCAGTACTTC. Residues: CASSLAATGLAAYEQYF.

The chain uses TRBV5-1 and TRBJ2-7, with a weak D call TRBD2 (6 bases). Trimming left V 0 bases short and J 7 bases short, with 14 bases between. In germline, CDR1 is SGHRS, CDR2 YFSETQ. The CDR3 extends over 14 amino acids. CDR3 protein: CASSLGQRVGEQYF. The CDR3, as DNA: TGCGCCAGCAGCTTGGGACAGCGGGTAGGTGAGCAGTACTTC.

This chain links TRBV19 with TRBJ2-5; 8 nucleotides align to TRBD2. The J call may be wrong; the DNA end is better matched by TRBJ2-7. The CDR3 is 16 residues long. Germline loops: CDR1 LNHDA, CDR2 SQIVND (reference sequence). CDR3 loop: CASSMPGGPGAHEQYF. The CDR3 DNA follows: TGTGCCAGTAGTATGCCGGGAGGGCCGGGGGCCCACGAGCAGTACTTC.

This clone was recorded a few times. This chain uses TRBV6-1 with TRBJ2-1; unclear D gene. The germline V and J ends were trimmed by 4 bases and 0 bases, with 13 bases remaining between them. CDR3 length: 16 residues. CDR1 is MNHNS, CDR2 SASEGT, per germline. The CDR3 sequence: CASSGKKRISYNEQFF. In DNA, the CDR3 is TGTGCCAGCAGTGGAAAAAAGAGGATCTCCTACAATGAGCAGTTCTTC.

This clone was observed once. In DNA form, the CDR3 reads TGCGCCAGCAGCTTGGCCCTGGGACAGGGCGTTTACGAGCAGTACTTC. This sequence encodes CASSLALGQGVYEQYF. V usage is TRBV5-1 and J usage is TRBJ2-7; 9 nucleotides match TRBD1. The length of the CDR3 is 16 residues. Germline V CDR1 and CDR2: SGHRS, YFSETQ. J gave up 4 bases and V 0 bases, and 8 bases lay outside the gene matches.

In its sample, this clone was seen once. The chain is built from TRBV6-5 and TRBJ2-7; D is unresolved. The CDR3 length is 12 residues. Germline V CDR1 and CDR2: MNHEY, SVGAGI. V was pared by 5 bases and J by 3 bases, with 8 bases between. This chain's CDR3 is CASSTTYYEQYF. The CDR3 DNA reads as TGTGCCAGCAGTACCACTTACTACGAGCAGTACTTC.

The J gene is TRBJ1-5, the V gene TRBV6-5, with no clear D. V was pared by 8 bases and J by 1 base, with 12 bases between. The CDR3 spans 14 residues. The V gene's germline CDR1 is MNHEY and CDR2 SVGAGI. The CDR3 DNA sequence: TGTGCCAGCTGGAGGGAGAGGAGCAATCAGCCCCAGCATTTT. Amino acids: CASWRERSNQPQHF.

The rearrangement uses TRBV6-5 and TRBJ2-3, with a tentative D call TRBD2 (7 bases). Trimming removed 8 bases at V and 6 bases at J, with 18 bases between. The CDR3 is made up of 14 amino acids. Germline CDR1 MNHEY, CDR2 SVGAGI. The CDR3 DNA follows: TGTGCCAGCCGGGGAGGGGGGCCCCCCGATACGCAGTATTTT. Its protein product is CASRGGGPPDTQYF.

This chain joins TRBV6-1 and TRBJ2-7, with D possibly TRBD1 on 6 matching bases. The CDR3 is 16 residues long. Trimming took 2 bases from V and 1 from J, leaving 15 bases between them. In germline, CDR1 is MNHNS, CDR2 SASEGT. As DNA, the CDR3 is TGTGCCAGCAGTGAAACAGGGATTACCCCATCCTACGAGCAGTACTTC. Its protein is CASSETGITPSYEQYF.

The V call is TRBV5-6, the J call TRBJ2-1; 8 nucleotides line up with TRBD2. Germline V gene lookup returns CDR1 SGHDT and CDR2 YYEEEE. This CDR3 spans 17 amino acids. V trimming: 2 bases; J trimming: 6 bases; junction bases outside the gene matches: 13. CDR3 nucleotides: TGTGCCAGCAGCTTTCTTAGTGCCGCGGGAGGCGCCAATGAGCAGTTCTTC. This gives the protein CASSFLSAAGGANEQFF.

This chain joins TRBV5-1 and TRBJ2-2; 11 nucleotides line up with TRBD2. The CDR3 contains 18 residues. Per the germline V gene, CDR1 is SGHRS and CDR2 is YFSETQ. Trimming removed 1 base from V and 7 bases from J; junction bases left unmatched: 12. In DNA, the CDR3 is TGCGCCAGCAGCTTGTTTGGGACTAGCGGAGCCGGGGTCGGGGAGCTGTTTTTT. This gives the protein CASSLFGTSGAGVGELFF.